What follows is one T cell receptor beta chain and its context. As yet, its antigen is unknown. These data come from a study of vaccination effects on CD4 cells after COVID-19. CDR1 is SGHNT and CDR2 is YYREEE in the germline V gene (reference sequence). J lost 8 bases, V lost 5 bases, and 10 bases had no gene match. The CDR3 consists of 16 residues. Antigen-specific CD4+ T cells were expanded with viral peptide pools in the ViraFEST assay before sequencing. Isolating CD4+ T cells followed about 11 days of culture. The healthy vaccine recipients, who had no prior SARS-CoV-2 infection, showed negative nucleocapsid antibodies. Each well held some 2 million PBMC cultured with approximately 9.7 ug/ml peptides and 8 to 10 IU/ml IL-2. Both day 3 and day 7 saw half the medium replaced with IL-2 medium. Libraries were prepared by immunoSEQ multiplex PCR; TCRdb keeps only in-frame clonotypes and omits some of them. The data hold some 65,000 clones, with around 77% observed a single time.

The sequence came from a human donor who received a COVID-19 vaccine. V usage is TRBV5-4 and J usage is TRBJ2-3; 14 positions match TRBD2. The sample consisted of CD4+ T cells from PBMCs cultured with HCoV-NL63 spike peptides, taken before COVID-19 vaccination. CDR3 region: CASRWGGTSGGVTQYF. CDR3 sequence (DNA): TGTGCCAGCAGGTGGGGTGGGACTAGCGGGGGAGTTACGCAGTATTTT.